This passage covers 15 T cell receptor beta chains from one sample sequenced in a study of graft-versus-host responses after intestinal transplantation. The method was immunoSEQ multiplex PCR; TCRdb's version includes in-frame clones alone and lacks a portion of them. This sample has around 99,000 clones; about 92% occur once, and the top ten carry 1.5% to 2.5%. These TCRs' antigens remain unknown. The specimen comprised unstimulated CD8+ T cells sorted from spleen or lymph node cells, sampled before intestinal transplant. Receptors were obtained from a human donor who received an intestinal transplant.

This clone was counted a single time. The CDR3 bases are TGCGCCAGCAGCCAAGATGAGCGGCCCACAGATACGCAGTATTTT. Translated, it gives CASSQDERPTDTQYF. The chain combines TRBV4-3 with TRBJ2-3, with a tentative D call TRBD2 (5 bases). The germline CDR1 and CDR2 sequences are LGHNA and YSLEER. With 0 bases removed from V and 2 bases from J, the gap between germline ends came to 9 bases. The CDR3 has 15 amino acids.

The V and J genes are TRBV19 and TRBJ1-1, with 7 bases aligning to TRBD1. The J segment lost 4 bases and the V segment lost 1 base, leaving 6 bases of the junction unmatched. From germline, CDR1 is LNHDA and CDR2 SQIVND (reference sequence). This CDR3 is built from 15 residues. The CDR3 DNA is TGTGCCAGTAGTATAGCCGGGACAGCATCCACTGAAGCTTTCTTT. Protein sequence: CASSIAGTASTEAFF.

The rearrangement joins TRBV7-8 to TRBJ2-5; TRBD2 matches 10 bases. The V gene end was trimmed by 7 bases and the J gene end by 5 bases; junction bases not matched to a gene: 16. The CDR3 extends over 17 amino acids. CDR1 is SGHVS and CDR2 is FQNEAQ in the germline V gene. The CDR3 DNA reads as TGTGCCAGCACCCCGAGGCAGCGGGGGGGCCTCCGGGAGACCCAGTACTTC. It specifies CASTPRQRGGLRETQYF. Full variable domain (rest looked up from reference TRBV7-8 and TRBJ2-5): GAGVSQSPRYKVAKRGQDVALRCDPISGHVSLFWYQQALGQGPEFLTYFQNEAQLDKSGLPSDRFFAERPEGSVSTLKIQRTQQEDSAVYLCASTPRQRGGLRETQYFGPGTRLLVL.

The V gene is TRBV6-1, the J gene TRBJ2-1, with TRBD2 identical over 13 bases. Germline CDR1 reads MNHNS; CDR2 reads SASEGT. CDR3 size: 16 residues. V trimming: 4 bases; J trimming: 8 bases; junction bases outside the gene matches: 8. The chain's CDR3 is CASSVYVTSGGYEQFF. The DNA of the CDR3 is TGTGCCAGCAGTGTGTACGTGACTAGCGGGGGGTATGAGCAGTTCTTC.

In DNA, the CDR3 is TGTGCCACTACGGGAGGGGCGGGGGTCTTCTATGGCTACACCTTC. Translating it yields CATTGGAGVFYGYTF. The chain has TRBV19 and TRBJ1-2, with D perhaps TRBD1 (5 bases). Per germline, CDR1 LNHDA and CDR2 SQIVND (reference sequence). The V end was cut by 10 bases, the J end by 4 bases, with 22 bases between. CDR3 length: 15 amino acids.

The V gene is TRBV29-1, the J gene TRBJ2-5, with a possible D match to TRBD2 (5 bases). The CDR3 totals 11 residues. V was clipped by 3 bases and J by 5 bases, with 7 bases between them. CDR1 SQVTM and CDR2 ANQGSEA come from the germline V gene. CDR3 nucleotides: TGCAGCGTTGACGGGGATGAGACCCAGTACTTC. Translating gives CSVDGDETQYF.

The rearrangement uses TRBV7-3 and TRBJ1-5; 7 bases line up with TRBD1. Trimming cost V 8 bases and J 2 bases; bases outside gene matches: 18. CDR1 and CDR2 (germline): SGHTA, FQGTGA. The CDR3 length is 18 residues. This chain's CDR3 is CASFLRTGKKRCNQPQHF. CDR3 coding DNA: TGTGCCAGCTTCTTAAGGACAGGAAAAAAGAGGTGCAATCAGCCCCAGCATTTT. Full variable domain (outside the CDR3, taken from reference TRBV7-3 and TRBJ1-5): GAGVSQTPSNKVTEKGKYVELRCDPISGHTALYWYRQSLGQGPEFLIYFQGTGAADDSGLPNDRFFAVRPEGSVSTLKIQRTERGDSAVYLCASFLRTGKKRCNQPQHFGDGTRLSIL.

This clone was seen a single time. The rearrangement links TRBV29-1 to TRBJ2-2; a weak D match, TRBD2 (7 bases). The CDR3 runs to 13 residues. CDR1 SQVTM and CDR2 ANQGSEA come from the germline V gene. With 4 bases removed from V and 6 bases from J, the gap between germline ends came to 12 bases. The CDR3 spells CSVGRGAAGELFF. CDR3 sequence (DNA): TGCAGCGTTGGCCGGGGGGCGGCCGGGGAGCTGTTTTTT.

The genes are TRBV7-9 and TRBJ2-1, with TRBD2 as a possible D gene (6 bases). The germline CDR1 and CDR2 sequences are SEHNR and FQNEAQ (reference sequence). The CDR3 is made up of 15 amino acids. The V end was cut by 1 base, the J end by 8 bases, with 15 bases between. CDR3 amino acids: CASSLGGNHPDEQFF. CDR3 bases: TGTGCCAGCAGCTTAGGCGGGAATCACCCCGATGAGCAGTTCTTC. The full variable domain, its missing parts supplied by reference TRBV7-9 and TRBJ2-1, is DTGVSQNPRHKITKRGQNVTFRCDPISEHNRLYWYRQTLGQGPEFLTYFQNEAQLEKSRLLSDRFSAERPKGSFSTLEIQRTEQGDSAMYLCASSLGGNHPDEQFFGPGTRLTVL.

The chain is built from TRBV11-3 and TRBJ1-6, with D hard to call. The germline CDR1 and CDR2 sequences are SGHNT and YENEEA. This CDR3 comprises 17 residues. The V end lost 3 bases, the J end lost 7 bases, and 19 bases lay between the germline ends. The CDR3 DNA follows: TGTGCCAGCAGCTTTTTGGATGAGGGAAGCGGAAATTCACCCCTCCACTTT. It translates to CASSFLDEGSGNSPLHF.

The J gene is TRBJ2-3, the V gene TRBV4-3; 7 bases are a match to TRBD2. Germline V gene lookup returns CDR1 LGHNA and CDR2 YSLEER. Unmatched junction bases numbered 8, after V lost 4 bases and J lost 4 bases. The CDR3 contains 15 residues. This CDR3 is CASSLEVGRADTQYF. The CDR3 nucleotides are TGCGCCAGCAGCCTAGAGGTAGGGAGGGCAGATACGCAGTATTTT.

J is TRBJ2-7 and V is TRBV4-1; D may be TRBD1 (5 bases). Germline CDR1 reads MGHRA; CDR2 reads YSYEKL. Trimming left V 4 bases short and J 0 bases short, with 7 bases between. The CDR3 is 13 residues long. DNA for the CDR3: TGCGCCAGCAGCCCAGACAGCTCCTACGAGCAGTACTTC. This gives the protein CASSPDSSYEQYF.

The chain links TRBV7-9 to TRBJ1-1; D is uncertain. Germline V gene lookup returns CDR1 SEHNR and CDR2 FQNEAQ (reference sequence). V lost 3 bases to trimming and J lost 2 bases, with 13 bases between them. This CDR3 has 15 amino acids. The CDR3 here is CASSFTPKPNTEAFF. The CDR3 DNA reads as TGTGCCAGCAGCTTCACGCCGAAGCCTAACACTGAAGCTTTCTTT.

The chain carries TRBV6-1 and TRBJ2-4; the match to TRBD1 covers 10 bases. CDR3 length: 16 amino acids. CDR1 and CDR2 from the germline V gene are MNHNS and SASEGT. The J segment lost 4 bases and the V segment lost 0 bases, leaving 3 bases of the junction unmatched. As DNA, the CDR3 is TGTGCCAGCAGTGAAGCGGGACAGGGGAGTAAAAACATTCAGTACTTC. Translated, it gives CASSEAGQGSKNIQYF.

The chain carries TRBV27 and TRBJ2-3; possible D gene TRBD1, 7 bases. The V and J ends lost 6 bases and 1 base respectively, with 14 bases between them. In germline, CDR1 is MNHEY, CDR2 SMNVEV (reference sequence). The length of the CDR3 is 15 residues. The CDR3 nucleotides read TGTGCCAGCAGCCCAGGGGGGAGAGGCACAGATACGCAGTATTTT. Its protein product is CASSPGGRGTDTQYF.